Listed below are T cell receptor beta chains from one sample, sequenced in a study of blood T cells in healthy people across ages. TCRdb redid the calling of the 5' RACE reads with MiXCR, one entry per CDR3 protein. The sample consists of 1,300,000 or so distinct CDR3 sequences, approximately 59% of them appearing once. Sequenced: blood. Receptors originate from a man aged 18 to 30 in good health. The CDR3 runs from the conserved cysteine through the conserved F or W. The D gene is left open where the match is weak. Rows may omit the clone size; those that give it use once, few, many or a size class.

TGTGCCAGCAGATCCGCGGCCGTCGGTGGCTACACATTC	CASRSAAVGGYTF	NA	TRBJ1-2	NA	TRBV27
TGTGCCAGCGCCCCAGCATTCACAGATACGCAGTATTTT	CASAPAFTDTQYF	NA	TRBJ2-3	few	TRBV6-6
TGTGCCAGCAGCTTAGGTGGTCCCGGACGGTTTTTGGCCGGGGGTTCTGGGGCCAACGTCCTGACTTTC	CASSLGGPGRFLAGGSGANVLTF	NA	TRBJ2-6	few	TRBV11-2
TGCGCTAGCAGACCACGGGGGGAGGAGACCCAGTACTTC	CASRPRGEETQYF	TRBD2	TRBJ2-5	NA	TRBV4-3
TGTGCCAGCAGTTTTGGAGTCGCAGATACGCAGTATTTT	CASSFGVADTQYF	NA	TRBJ2-3	NA	TRBV12-3/TRBV12-4
TGCAGTGCCAATAGAGGCGGCTTGCGGTGGAATGAGCAGTTCTTC	CSANRGGLRWNEQFF	NA	TRBJ2-1	NA	TRBV20-1
TGTGCCAGCAGCAAAGAGGGGCATTCTAACACTGAAGCTTTCTTT	CASSKEGHSNTEAFF	NA	TRBJ1-1	NA	TRBV9
TGTGCCAGCAGTTTGACAGGGTATATAGCCAAAAACATTCAGTACTTC	CASSLTGYIAKNIQYF	TRBD1	TRBJ2-4	NA	TRBV27
TGTGCCATCAGTGAGTTATCTAGCGGGAGGGATGAGCAGTTCTTC	CAISELSSGRDEQFF	TRBD2	TRBJ2-1	medium-sized	TRBV10-3
TGTGCCAGCAGTTTAGCGCTAGAGTCGTCGACAGATACGCAGTATTTT	CASSLALESSTDTQYF	NA	TRBJ2-3	NA	TRBV12-3/TRBV12-4
TGTGCCAGCAGTATTAACAGGGGACAGCCCCAGCATTTT	CASSINRGQPQHF	TRBD1	TRBJ1-5	few	TRBV6-5
TGTGCCAGCAGTGGGGCACGGGACCTATCTTCTGGCTACACCTTC	CASSGARDLSSGYTF	NA	TRBJ1-2	NA	TRBV6-2/TRBV6-3
TGCAGCGTTGACGGGACGAGCTCCTACAATGAGCAGTTCTTC	CSVDGTSSYNEQFF	NA	TRBJ2-1	few	TRBV29-1
TGTGCCAGCAGTTCAGGGGTTTATGGCAATCAGCCCCAGCATTTT	CASSSGVYGNQPQHF	NA	TRBJ1-5	NA	TRBV6-2/TRBV6-3